These 5 T cell receptor beta chains came from one sample sequenced in a study of shared clonotypes between healthy human individuals. Using immunoSEQ multiplex PCR, the repertoire was profiled, and TCRdb retains in-frame clones only, with some absent. The table includes 550,000 to 800,000 clones, less than 95% detected once. The sequencing sample was made of memory CD8+ T cells from PBMCs. The subset denotes: CD45RO+ cells pooled with CCR7-negative TemRA cells. These receptors were collected from a man between 18 and 29 years old in good health. Some clones in this sample may be carry-over from other donors' samples.

The genes are TRBV9 and TRBJ2-1; no clear D. Germline assignment: CDR1 SGDLS and CDR2 YYNGEE. This CDR3 is built from 12 residues. V was cut by 4 bases and J by 5 bases, with 7 bases left in between. In DNA form, the CDR3 reads TGTGCCAGCAGCCTTTCTAACAATGAGCAGTTCTTC. Translation gives CASSLSNNEQFF.

The chain couples TRBV28 to TRBJ1-5; D remains unclear. Germline assignment: CDR1 MDHEN and CDR2 SYDVKM. With 3 bases removed from V and 7 bases from J, the gap between germline ends came to 10 bases. The CDR3 covers 13 residues. The CDR3 nucleotides are TGTGCCAGCAGTTTCCGTCCGGGACAGCCCCAGCATTTT. It encodes CASSFRPGQPQHF.

The chain carries TRBV5-6 and TRBJ2-1, with TRBD2 matching 12 bases. J lost 10 bases, V lost 4 bases, and 12 bases had no gene match. This CDR3 has 16 residues. The germline V gene has CDR1 SGHDT and CDR2 YYEEEE. This chain's CDR3 is CASSNLLAGGPSEQFF. The CDR3 region has the DNA TGTGCCAGCAGCAACCTCCTAGCGGGAGGGCCCTCGGAGCAGTTCTTC.

This chain joins TRBV7-9 and TRBJ2-5; TRBD1 matches at 9 bases. With 5 bases clipped from V and 5 bases from J, the junction kept 6 bases outside the gene matches. CDR3 length: 14 residues. Per the germline V gene, CDR1 is SEHNR and CDR2 is FQNEAQ (reference sequence). CDR3 sequence: CASSQTGGTETQYF. CDR3 nucleotide sequence: TGTGCCAGCAGCCAAACAGGGGGCACGGAGACCCAGTACTTC.

The chain has TRBV27 and TRBJ1-1, with 7 bases that match TRBD1. Trimming took 3 bases from V and 1 from J; bases not matched to a gene: 5. Per the germline V gene, CDR1 is MNHEY and CDR2 is SMNVEV (reference sequence). This CDR3 contains 15 residues. This CDR3 is CASSLDGTANTEAFF. The CDR3 nucleotides read TGTGCCAGCAGTTTGGATGGGACAGCGAACACTGAAGCTTTCTTT.